Below, 28 T cell receptor beta chains from the same sample are listed, as sequenced in a study of T cell responses to AZD1222 COVID-19 vaccine. Data came from immunoSEQ multiplex PCR; TCRdb stores just in-frame clones and leaves some out. The data contain some 120,000 clones, roughly 88% of them singletons. The specimen was peripheral blood, collected on day 0 of AZD1222 vaccination. The receptors here all came from an adult in good health.

The genes are TRBV5-6 and TRBJ1-2; D may be TRBD1 (5 bases). CDR1 and CDR2 from the germline V gene are SGHDT and YYEEEE. CDR3 length: 14 residues. V was clipped by 4 bases and J by 8 bases, with 18 bases between them. Here the CDR3 DNA reads TGTGCCAGCAGCCAAACGGGACGCCCCCGAGGCTACACCTTC. Its protein is CASSQTGRPRGYTF.

V is TRBV4-1 and J is TRBJ2-5; the match to TRBD2 covers 8 bases. Trimming removed 3 bases from V and 5 bases from J; junction bases left unmatched: 5. Germline V gives CDR1 MGHRA, CDR2 YSYEKL. The CDR3 covers 14 residues. In nucleotides, the CDR3 is TGCGCCAGCAGCCAGCCCTCGGGGGGGGAGACCCAGTACTTC. The encoded protein is CASSQPSGGETQYF.

This chain connects TRBV2 to TRBJ1-5; D remains ambiguous. Germline V gene sequence: CDR1 SNHLY, CDR2 FYNNEI. This CDR3 spans 12 amino acids. The germline V and J ends were trimmed by 6 bases and 0 bases, with 3 bases remaining between them. CDR3 protein: CASSYSNQPQHF. The DNA of the CDR3 is TGTGCCAGCAGCTATAGCAATCAGCCCCAGCATTTT.

This rearrangement joins TRBV4-3 to TRBJ1-2; tentative D call: TRBD1 (5 bases). CDR1 LGHNA and CDR2 YSLEER come from the germline V gene. V gave up 1 base and J gave up 3 bases, with 9 bases separating them. The CDR3 has 14 amino acids. DNA of the CDR3: TGCGCCAGCAGCCAAGTAGGGGCGGACTATGGCTACACCTTC. Translated: CASSQVGADYGYTF.

The V and J genes are TRBV7-2 and TRBJ2-7; no firm D call. The CDR3 spans 13 residues. CDR1 SGHTA and CDR2 FQGNSA come from the germline V gene. Deletions cut 2 bases from V and 2 bases from J, with 7 bases between. The CDR3 DNA reads as TGTGCCAGCAGCTTACTCTCTGCCTACGAGCAGTACTTC. Its translation is CASSLLSAYEQYF.

The chain links TRBV5-1 to TRBJ2-3, with 13 bases fitting TRBD2. Germline V gives CDR1 SGHRS, CDR2 YFSETQ. This CDR3 spans 16 amino acids. J lost 4 bases, V lost 4 bases, and 6 bases had no gene match. CDR3 in amino acids: CASSGRLAGGPDTQYF. Here the CDR3 DNA reads TGCGCCAGCAGCGGAAGACTAGCGGGAGGCCCAGATACGCAGTATTTT.

The gene calls are TRBV7-2 and TRBJ2-3; no definite D call. Trimming removed 1 base from V and 1 base from J, with 12 bases in between. CDR1 is SGHTA, CDR2 FQGNSA, per germline. The length of the CDR3 is 16 residues. CDR3 coding DNA: TGTGCCAGCAGCTTAGTGGGCCTACGCGGCACAGATACGCAGTATTTT. Translating it yields CASSLVGLRGTDTQYF.

V is TRBV30 and J is TRBJ2-2; the match to TRBD1 covers 9 bases. Germline V CDR1 and CDR2: GTSNPN, SVGIG (reference sequence). The CDR3 sequence is 15 residues long. V was pared by 3 bases and J by 7 bases, with 9 bases of the junction left unmatched. Written as DNA, the CDR3 is TGTGCCTGGAGGACCCGGGACAGGGTTTACGGGGAGCTGTTTTTT. Its translation is CAWRTRDRVYGELFF.

The V call is TRBV19, the J call TRBJ2-4; D gene unclear. The germline V gene has CDR1 LNHDA and CDR2 SQIVND (reference sequence). The CDR3 consists of 13 residues. Trimming took 4 bases from V and 0 from J, leaving 4 bases between them. CDR3 nucleotides: TGTGCCAGTAGTAGGCTAGCCAAAAACATTCAGTACTTC. Its protein product is CASSRLAKNIQYF.

As concerns this clone: Other DNA variants within this sample encode the same CDR3. This sequence joins TRBV5-1 and TRBJ1-3; no definite D call. Looked up from germline, CDR1 is SGHRS and CDR2 is YFSETQ. There are 14 residues in the CDR3. Trimming removed 4 bases at V and 4 bases at J, with 12 bases between. The CDR3 nucleotides are TGCGCCAGCAGCCTTGCTGGGTACGGAAACACCATATATTTT. It translates to CASSLAGYGNTIYF.

This clone was counted a single time. The chain links TRBV5-8 to TRBJ1-2; D is uncertain. V was clipped by 9 bases and J by 2 bases, with 2 bases between them. Germline V gene lookup returns CDR1 SGHTS and CDR2 YDEGEE. The CDR3 runs to 9 residues. The CDR3 nucleotides are TGTGCCAACAACTATGGCTACACCTTC. This translates into CANNYGYTF.

This clone showed up just once. CDR3 amino acids: CASSLAGTANEKLFF. CDR3 nucleotide sequence: TGTGCCAGCAGCTTGGCGGGGACAGCAAATGAAAAACTGTTTTTT. This chain uses TRBV5-4 with TRBJ1-4; 7 bases are a match to TRBD1. The CDR3 contains 15 residues. After removal of 0 bases from V and 5 bases from J, the junction contained 4 bases not matched to a gene. Germline CDR1 SGHNT, CDR2 YYREEE (reference sequence).

The CDR3 sequence: CASITRGAYNEQFF. CDR3 DNA sequence: TGTGCCAGCATAACCAGGGGGGCCTACAATGAGCAGTTCTTC. J is TRBJ2-1 and V is TRBV28; a weak D match, TRBD1 (7 bases). Germline loops: CDR1 MDHEN, CDR2 SYDVKM. The germline V and J ends were trimmed by 7 bases and 2 bases, with 12 bases remaining between them. This CDR3 is built from 14 residues.

Only one count was recorded for this clone. The CDR3 DNA reads TGTGCCAGCAGCTTAGCCCACCTAAGACAGGGGGGGGATAGCACTGAAGCTTTCTTT. Encoded protein: CASSLAHLRQGGDSTEAFF. V gene TRBV7-9 combines with J gene TRBJ1-1, with 9 bases that match TRBD1. This CDR3 has 19 residues. The V gene end was trimmed by 0 bases and the J gene end by 4 bases; junction bases not matched to a gene: 15. The germline CDR1 and CDR2 sequences are SEHNR and FQNEAQ (reference sequence).

The chain is built from TRBV5-4 and TRBJ1-1; D gene uncertain. Germline CDR1 reads SGHNT; CDR2 reads YYREEE (reference sequence). The ends were cut back, 0 bases at V and 7 bases at J, with 7 bases in the middle. The CDR3 consists of 12 residues. The CDR3 bases are TGTGCCAGCAGCTTGGTTGGAAATGAAGCTTTCTTT. Translating gives CASSLVGNEAFF. Full variable domain (missing parts from reference TRBV5-4 and TRBJ1-1): ETGVTQSPTHLIKTRGQQVTLRCSSQSGHNTVSWYQQALGQGPQFIFQYYREEENGRGNFPPRFSGLQFPNYSSELNVNALELDDSALYLCASSLVGNEAFFGQGTRLTVV.

CDR3 nucleotide sequence: TGTGCCAGCAGTGGAACTAATTCACCCCTCCACTTT. This codes for CASSGTNSPLHF. The chain combines TRBV2 with TRBJ1-6, with D hard to call. The CDR3 runs to 12 residues. Germline CDR1 SNHLY, CDR2 FYNNEI. Trimming shortened V by 4 bases and J by 6 bases, and 4 bases separated the two germline ends. The entire variable domain, with the rest obtained from reference TRBV2 and TRBJ1-6, is as follows: EPEVTQTPSHQVTQMGQEVILRCVPISNHLYFYWYRQILGQKVEFLVSFYNNEISEKSEIFDDQFSVERPDGSNFTLKIRSTKLEDSAMYFCASSGTNSPLHFGNGTRLTVT.

The V call is TRBV5-1, the J call TRBJ2-7, with 7 bases fitting TRBD1. In germline, CDR1 is SGHRS, CDR2 YFSETQ. The junction had 10 bases not matched to a gene; V was cut back by 4 bases and J by 6 bases. The CDR3 has 14 amino acids. DNA for the CDR3: TGCGCCAGCAGCGGAACAGGGGACGGTAGCGAGCAGTACTTC. Amino acid sequence: CASSGTGDGSEQYF.

The chain joins TRBV2 to TRBJ2-4, with 10 bases lining up with TRBD1. The V gene's germline CDR1 is SNHLY and CDR2 FYNNEI. The CDR3 spans 14 residues. The ends lost 6 bases at V and 8 bases at J; junction bases unmatched: 7. The CDR3 DNA follows: TGTGCCAGCAGCCTTGACAGGGGGCAGGACATTCAGTACTTC. Translating gives CASSLDRGQDIQYF.

The chain has TRBV10-2 and TRBJ2-3; 11 bases are a match to TRBD1. Germline values: CDR1 WSHSY, CDR2 SAAADI. Trimming cost V 6 bases and J 3 bases; bases outside gene matches: 11. This CDR3 has 17 amino acids. In DNA form, the CDR3 reads TGCGCCAGCAGCGTCAATCCGGGACAGGGGGAAACAGATACGCAGTATTTT. Amino acid sequence: CASSVNPGQGETDTQYF.

The V and J genes are TRBV6-6 and TRBJ2-3; 8 bases align to TRBD1. Germline V CDR1 and CDR2: MNHNY, SVGAGI (reference sequence). Trimming took 6 bases from V and 0 from J; bases not matched to a gene: 5. The CDR3 has 15 residues. The CDR3 region has the DNA TGTGCCAGCAGGCGGACAGGGTGGAGCACAGATACGCAGTATTTT. This sequence encodes CASRRTGWSTDTQYF.

V gene TRBV20-1 combines with J gene TRBJ1-6; D unclear. CDR3 length equals 12 residues. Trimming stripped 3 bases from V and 7 bases from J, with 7 bases between. In germline, CDR1 is DFQATT, CDR2 SNEGSKA (reference sequence). The CDR3 DNA is TGCAGTGCTAGTGATCGGAATTCACCCCTCCACTTT. As protein: CSASDRNSPLHF.

The chain employs TRBV11-3 and TRBJ1-5; unclear D gene. Trimming cost V 5 bases and J 4 bases, with 9 bases left between them. This CDR3 comprises 13 residues. Germline loops: CDR1 SGHNT, CDR2 YENEEA. This CDR3 reads CASSQGGNQPQHF. Here the CDR3 DNA reads TGTGCCAGCAGCCAAGGAGGAAATCAGCCCCAGCATTTT.

This clone occurred once. This sequence joins TRBV7-2 and TRBJ2-7, with D hard to call. V was shortened by 1 base and J by 2 bases, with 6 bases between the two germline ends. From germline, CDR1 is SGHTA and CDR2 FQGNSA. The CDR3 extends over 13 amino acids. The CDR3 region has the DNA TGTGCCAGCAGCTTAGTTGTACCCTACGAGCAGTACTTC. Translation: CASSLVVPYEQYF.

V and J are TRBV14 and TRBJ2-1; TRBD1 is a possible D gene (6 bases). The germline V gene encodes CDR1 SGHDN and CDR2 FVKESK. V lost 0 bases, J lost 9 bases, and 12 bases lay in between. This CDR3 comprises 14 residues. Here the CDR3 reads CASSQDSHRAEQFF. CDR3 DNA: TGTGCCAGCAGCCAAGATTCCCACAGGGCTGAGCAGTTCTTC.

This CDR3 reads CASSAPYRGRWYGYTF. CDR3 sequence (DNA): TGTGCCAGCAGCGCCCCCTACAGGGGGCGCTGGTATGGCTACACCTTC. The chain uses TRBV7-9 and TRBJ1-2, with 9 bases matching TRBD1. This CDR3 has 16 amino acids. Germline lookup yields CDR1 SEHNR and CDR2 FQNEAQ (reference sequence). V trimming: 5 bases; J trimming: 5 bases; junction bases outside the gene matches: 12.

J is TRBJ1-3 and V is TRBV5-1; 11 bases map to TRBD1. Germline lookup yields CDR1 SGHRS and CDR2 YFSETQ. The V and J ends lost 6 bases and 0 bases, in that order; junction bases with no gene match: 11. The CDR3 consists of 18 residues. The chain's CDR3 is CASTRSPGTGGSGNTIYF. CDR3 bases: TGCGCCAGCACCCGCTCCCCCGGGACAGGGGGCTCTGGAAACACCATATATTTT.

The chain has TRBV3-1 (or the pseudogene TRBV3-2) and TRBJ2-7; 10 bases line up with TRBD1. The CDR3 has 12 residues. The germline V gene has CDR1 LGHDT and CDR2 YNNKEL (reference sequence). Trimming cost V 9 bases and J 3 bases; bases outside gene matches: 2. The CDR3 region is CASRDRGYEQYF. DNA of the CDR3: TGTGCCAGTCGGGACAGGGGCTACGAGCAGTACTTC.

This chain joins TRBV24-1 and TRBJ2-3; 8 bases are shared with TRBD1. This CDR3 has 15 amino acids. The V and J ends lost 4 bases and 6 bases, in that order; junction bases with no gene match: 8. Germline V gene lookup returns CDR1 KGHDR and CDR2 SFDVKD. CDR3 nucleotides: TGTGCCACCAGTGACCCGACAGGGGCGGGGGATACGCAGTATTTT. This sequence encodes CATSDPTGAGDTQYF.